This TCR beta chain is drawn from a study of CD8 T cells in Susac syndrome. V dropped 6 bases and J dropped 4 bases, with 15 bases sitting between them. Germline loops: CDR1 MNHNY, CDR2 SVGAGI (reference sequence). CDR3 length: 14 residues. TCR beta sequencing covered blood CD8+ and CD4+ T cells. TEMRA cells were FACS-enriched, unlike CD8+ and CD4+ T cells, which were negatively isolated. As for this clonotype: Its antigen is unknown.

Points from the study as a whole: The authors acknowledged that their TCR sequencing and HLA analysis involved a relatively small number of individuals.

Reverse transcription of roughly 0.5 to 1 ug RNA used random hexamers. Amplification of TCR beta CDR3 was carried out by immunoSEQ multiplex PCR, which covered 54 Vbeta and 13 Jbeta segments. TCRdb re-analysed the immunoSEQ multiplex PCR reads in MiXCR, keeping a single row per CDR3 protein. The profile shows approximately 190,000 distinct CDR3 sequences, approximately 93% of them singletons. The clonotype comes from a human donor in good health. Sequenced input: CD4+ T cells from PBMCs. The chain uses TRBV6-6 and TRBJ1-2, with D perhaps matching TRBD1 (6 bases). Written as DNA, the CDR3 is TGTGCCAGCAGCGTCCAGGTGGGGGCCTATGGCTACACCTTC. It translates to CASSVQVGAYGYTF.